One sample yielded the 9 T cell receptor beta chains listed below, sequenced in a study of vaccination effects on CD4 cells after COVID-19. Upon completion of under eleven days in culture, CD4+ T cells were isolated. Generated by immunoSEQ multiplex PCR, the TCRdb table keeps only in-frame clones and is missing some. The data show some 40,000 clones, with 65% to 75% seen just once and about 3% held by the top ten. No antigen has been identified for these receptors. Source: CD4+ T cells from PBMCs cultured without peptide, taken before COVID-19 vaccination. The receptors originated from a human donor who received a COVID-19 vaccine.

This clone was seen only a few times. This chain links TRBV5-4 with TRBJ1-2; D is perhaps TRBD1 (6 bases). Germline V lookup: CDR1 SGHNT, CDR2 YYREEE (reference sequence). The CDR3 is 16 residues long. The germline V and J ends were trimmed by 0 bases and 0 bases, with 12 bases remaining between them. In nucleotides, the CDR3 is TGTGCCAGCAGCTTGGATGAGGACAGAACTAACTATGGCTACACCTTC. Its translation is CASSLDEDRTNYGYTF.

The chain has TRBV3-1 (or the pseudogene TRBV3-2) and TRBJ1-5; 7 bases are a match to TRBD1. The ends lost 2 bases at V and 7 bases at J; junction bases unmatched: 8. CDR1 is LGHDT, CDR2 YNNKEL, per germline (reference sequence). The CDR3 runs 15 residues. CDR3 sequence reads: CASSQSGGRGQPQHF. The CDR3, as DNA: TGTGCCAGCAGCCAATCAGGGGGGCGCGGGCAGCCCCAGCATTTT.

The V call is TRBV6-5, the J call TRBJ1-1; D unclear. Trimming stripped 7 bases from V and 5 bases from J, with 11 bases between. The CDR3 spans 12 residues. The germline CDR1 and CDR2 sequences are MNHEY and SVGAGI. The CDR3, as DNA: TGTGCCAGCACCCGGATGGAGACTGAAGCTTTCTTT. The encoded protein is CASTRMETEAFF.

The rearrangement links TRBV2 to TRBJ2-5; no firm D call. Germline V gives CDR1 SNHLY, CDR2 FYNNEI. Between the trimmed V and J ends, which lost 5 bases and 1 base, there was a span of 11 bases. The CDR3 is 14 residues long. CDR3 nucleotide sequence: TGTGCCAGCAGTCGTGACTCGTTCCAAGAGACCCAGTACTTC. Translated: CASSRDSFQETQYF.

The gene calls are TRBV9 and TRBJ2-3; TRBD2 agrees at 8 bases. This CDR3 region has 16 residues. CDR1 is SGDLS, CDR2 YYNGEE, per germline. J was trimmed by 1 base and V by 0 bases; bases with no gene match: 4. CDR3 coding DNA: TGTGCCAGCAGCGTAGCTCCAGCGGGGGGCACAGATACGCAGTATTTT. Residues: CASSVAPAGGTDTQYF. The full variable domain, its missing parts supplied by reference TRBV9 and TRBJ2-3, is DSGVTQTPKHLITATGQRVTLRCSPRSGDLSVYWYQQSLDQGLQFLIQYYNGEERAKGNILERFSAQQFPDLHSELNLSSLELGDSALYFCASSVAPAGGTDTQYFGPGTRLTVL.

The chain joins TRBV29-1 to TRBJ2-7; 8 positions match TRBD1. Germline CDR1 is SQVTM and CDR2 is ANQGSEA. Unmatched junction bases numbered 19, after V lost 7 bases and J lost 2 bases. The CDR3 runs 17 residues. CDR3 nucleotides: TGCAGCGCCATTGTTTATCGGGACAGGAAAAATACCTACGAGCAGTACTTC. Its translation is CSAIVYRDRKNTYEQYF.

For the CDR3, the DNA is TGCGCCAGCAGCCAGCTCGAGGAATGGGACTATCTCCCTGAGCAGTACTTC. Encoded protein: CASSQLEEWDYLPEQYF. The chain employs TRBV4-1 and TRBJ2-7, with 7 bases identical to TRBD2. CDR1 is MGHRA, CDR2 YSYEKL, per germline. The CDR3 is made up of 17 amino acids. V gave up 3 bases and J gave up 7 bases; unmatched junction bases: 18.

The chain carries TRBV12-3 or TRBV12-4 and TRBJ1-2, with a weak D call TRBD1 (5 bases). The CDR3 totals 12 residues. Between the trimmed V and J ends, which lost 6 bases and 14 bases, there was a span of 19 bases. CDR3 sequence: CASSSPWGSRTF. CDR3 sequence (DNA): TGTGCCAGCAGCTCGCCTTGGGGGTCGCGGACCTTC.

The V gene is TRBV5-1, the J gene TRBJ2-2; the D is unclear. Germline V gene sequence: CDR1 SGHRS, CDR2 YFSETQ. The CDR3 contains 15 residues. V was shortened by 0 bases and J by 4 bases, with 10 bases between the two germline ends. CDR3 residues: CASSLADGSTGELFF. CDR3 DNA: TGCGCCAGCAGCTTGGCAGACGGATCCACCGGGGAGCTGTTTTTT.